This T cell receptor beta chain was obtained from a study of blood T cell repertoires in COVID-19. The overall study: Sources were T cells, B-cell-depleted T cells, or PBMCs; the material itself was cDNA or gDNA.

TCRdb's table, derived via immunoSEQ multiplex PCR, lists solely in-frame clones and lacks some. Here the sample spans 270,000 or so clones, 80% to 90% being singletons. With V trimmed by 8 bases and J by 13 bases, 10 bases remained unmatched. Germline V gene lookup returns CDR1 SNHLY and CDR2 FYNNEI. CDR3 size: 13 residues. This chain links TRBV2 with TRBJ1-4; TRBD1 agrees at 10 bases. Source material: peripheral blood. This receptor was taken from a woman aged 25 to 39 with COVID-19, enrolled during active disease. The CDR3, as DNA: TGTGCCAGCTCCGGTGGGACAGGGGCTTCACTGTTTTTT. Protein product: CASSGGTGASLFF.